The entry below describes one TCR beta chain. Its antigen is still unknown. These data originate in a study of cytomegalovirus exposure and HLA in healthy donors. The CDR3 is 15 amino acids. Trimming at V came to 1 base and at J to 6 bases, leaving 6 bases not matched to a gene. From germline, CDR1 is SEHNR and CDR2 FQNEAQ (reference sequence). General study findings and limits: Common viral pathogens seemed to be connected with several of the most significant clusters, according to a later analysis.

The PCR had 60 Vbeta and 13 Jbeta primers. Produced via immunoSEQ multiplex PCR; TCRdb's table is partial and in-frame only. Of 140,000 or so clones in the sample, more than 55% were seen once. The receptor was derived from a woman aged 60 to 75 in good health and CMV-seronegative. The chain employs TRBV7-9 and TRBJ2-1, with 7 bases that match TRBD2. The sequenced sample consisted of PBMCs. The CDR3 loop is CASSLDGGSFNEQFF. The CDR3 DNA sequence: TGTGCCAGCAGCTTAGATGGCGGGAGCTTCAATGAGCAGTTCTTC.